The rows below give T cell receptor beta chains drawn from one sample of a study of PD-1 blockade in classical Hodgkin lymphoma. This table comes from immunoSEQ multiplex PCR, and its TCRdb copy is limited to in-frame clones, with some not included. The profile shows just over 4,000 clones, roughly 79% of them singletons. The sample in question was CD4+ T cells from blood, obtained at baseline. The receptors derive from a human donor with classical Hodgkin lymphoma. Each CDR3 is given with its conserved first and last residue. A D gene is named only where the DNA matches it firmly. Rows may omit the clone size; those that give it use once, few, many or a size class.

d_call j_call clone_size v_call cdr3_nt cdr3_aa
NA TRBJ1-2 few TRBV1 TGCACCAGCAGCCGGGGACAGGGGGCGGGCGGCTACACCTTC CTSSRGQGAGGYTF
TRBD1 TRBJ2-5 NA TRBV4-1 TGCGCCAGCAGCCACCAGGGGGCTGGGGAGACCCAGTACTTC CASSHQGAGETQYF
NA TRBJ2-2 NA TRBV6-5 TGTGCCAGCAGGGCTTCAGCCGGGGAGCTGTTTTTT CASRASAGELFF
TRBD1 TRBJ2-7 NA TRBV9 TGTGCCAGCAGCGACGGGACAGGGGGGTTCGAGCAGTACTTC CASSDGTGGFEQYF
TRBD1 TRBJ1-2 NA TRBV5-4 TGTGCCAGCAGCTCGACAGGGGGCGCCCATGGCTACACCTTC CASSSTGGAHGYTF
TRBD2 TRBJ2-2 once TRBV19 TGTGCCAGTAGCCCTCAGGGCGGGGGGGCGAGCGGGGAGCTGTTTTTT CASSPQGGGASGELFF
TRBD1 TRBJ1-2 NA TRBV5-5 TGTGCCAGCAGCATCTTTGGGGAGGGGGCTAGTGGCTACACCTTC CASSIFGEGASGYTF
TRBD2 TRBJ2-5 NA TRBV11-3 TGTGCCAGCAGTCCGACTAGCGGGGCGGGGGAGACCCAGTACTTC CASSPTSGAGETQYF
TRBD1 TRBJ2-5 NA TRBV7-6 TGTGCCAGCAGCTTAAGAGTGGACAGGGTGGAGACCCAGTACTTC CASSLRVDRVETQYF
NA TRBJ1-6 NA TRBV27 TGTGCCAGCAGTTCACAGGTTATTAGGAGTAATTCACCCCTCCACTTT CASSSQVIRSNSPLHF
NA TRBJ1-2 NA TRBV4-3 TGCGCCAGCAGCCAAGGGTTTGGCTATGGCTACACCTTC CASSQGFGYGYTF
NA TRBJ1-1 NA TRBV28 TGTGCCAGCAGTACCGGTATGAACACTGAAGCTTTCTTT CASSTGMNTEAFF
NA TRBJ2-3 NA TRBV11-2 TGTGCCAGCAGCTTATTGTTAACTAGCACAGATACGCAGTATTTT CASSLLLTSTDTQYF
TRBD1 TRBJ2-2 NA TRBV2 TGTGCCAGCAGGGAGGGACAGGGCGCGACCACCGGGGAGCTGTTTTTT CASREGQGATTGELFF
NA TRBJ2-5 NA TRBV19 TGTGCCAGTAGTGACACAGGGAGAATCCTTCAAGAGACCCAGTACTTC CASSDTGRILQETQYF
NA TRBJ1-1 NA TRBV15 TGTGCCACCAGCAGAGACTATCGGGGCAGATTGAACACTGAAGCTTTCTTT CATSRDYRGRLNTEAFF
NA TRBJ2-1 NA TRBV18 TGTGCCAGCTCACCTAGCTCGGATGAGCAGTTCTTC CASSPSSDEQFF
NA TRBJ1-3 NA TRBV9 TGTGCCAGCAGCGTAGCGGATGGGACCATATATTTT CASSVADGTIYF
NA TRBJ1-2 NA TRBV6-9 TGTGCCAGTGGACTGTATAACTACGGCTACACCTTC CASGLYNYGYTF
NA TRBJ2-5 once TRBV11-1 TGTGCCAGCAGCTTCCCAGGGGGGGAGACCCAGTACTTC CASSFPGGETQYF
TRBD2 TRBJ2-3 NA TRBV11-2 TGTGCCAGCAGATCGGGGGGGCCGACCGATACGCAGTATTTT CASRSGGPTDTQYF
NA TRBJ2-2 NA TRBV6-5 TGTGCCAGCAGTTCCAATTCCCGAATCACCGGGGAGCTGTTTTTT CASSSNSRITGELFF
NA TRBJ2-5 NA TRBV20-1 TGCAGTGTTGAAGACTTGACCCAGTACTTC CSVEDLTQYF
TRBD1 TRBJ1-2 few TRBV7-9 TGTGCCAGCAGCTTAGCTGGGGACAGGGGGCGGGATGGCTACACCTTC CASSLAGDRGRDGYTF
NA TRBJ1-1 NA TRBV11-2 TGTGCCAGCAGCTTAGAGGGCAAGAACACTGAAGCTTTCTTT CASSLEGKNTEAFF
TRBD1 TRBJ2-3 once TRBV5-4 TGTGCCAGCAGCTTGGCAGGGGGTGATACGCAGTATTTT CASSLAGGDTQYF
TRBD1 TRBJ1-2 NA TRBV6-5 TGTGCCAGCAGTTACTCTCCGGGACAGGGGAACTATGGCTACACCTTC CASSYSPGQGNYGYTF
TRBD1 TRBJ1-2 NA TRBV28 TGTGCCAGCAGCCTCCCGACAGGGCTTAGCTATGGCTACACCTTC CASSLPTGLSYGYTF
NA TRBJ2-7 NA TRBV7-8 TGTGCCAGCAGCTTACTCGCGGGGCAGGGGGTGGGAGAGCAGTACTTC CASSLLAGQGVGEQYF
NA TRBJ2-7 NA TRBV29-1 TGCAGCGTTGTTACCGGTAGACTGTACGAGCAGTACTTC CSVVTGRLYEQYF
TRBD2 TRBJ2-1 NA TRBV28 TGTGCCAGCAGTCCGGCCGGGACTAGCGGGGATGATGAGCAGTTCTTC CASSPAGTSGDDEQFF
NA TRBJ1-2 NA TRBV6-5 TGTGCCAGCAGGGCAGGGTCCCTTTCAATCACCTTC CASRAGSLSITF
NA TRBJ2-1 once TRBV6-1 TGTGCCAGCAGACCGGACAGATCCTGGGGTGAGCAGTTCTTC CASRPDRSWGEQFF
TRBD1 TRBJ2-3 NA TRBV5-8 TGTGCCAGCAGCGTAGGACAGGGAGCAGCAGATACGCAGTATTTT CASSVGQGAADTQYF
NA TRBJ1-5 few TRBV5-5 TGTGCCAGCAGCTTTGCTCCGGGCAACAATCAGCCCCAGCATTTT CASSFAPGNNQPQHF
NA TRBJ2-1 NA TRBV10-2 TGCGCCAGCAGTGATCCCCGCAGGGGCAATGAGCAGTTCTTC CASSDPRRGNEQFF
TRBD1 TRBJ2-4 NA TRBV6-5 TGTGCCAGCAGCCTAAGACAGGGCTACAAAAACATTCAGTACTTC CASSLRQGYKNIQYF
NA TRBJ1-1 once TRBV14 TGTGCCAGCAGCCGGTCGACAGCTAACACTGAAGCTTTCTTT CASSRSTANTEAFF
NA TRBJ2-5 NA TRBV7-2 TGTGCCAGCAGCGACTCGGGGTTGGTTTGGGAGACCCAGTACTTC CASSDSGLVWETQYF
NA TRBJ1-4 NA TRBV5-1 TGCGCCAGCAGCTTTTTGATTTCGGGATACGGGGCTGAAAAACTGTTTTTT CASSFLISGYGAEKLFF
NA TRBJ2-5 NA TRBV5-4 TGTGCCAGCAGCTTTCGAATTCGGCTCGGAGAGACCCAGTACTTC CASSFRIRLGETQYF
NA TRBJ2-4 NA TRBV28 TGTGCCAGCTGTGGTCTGGCCAAAAACATTCAGTACTTC CASCGLAKNIQYF
NA TRBJ1-3 NA TRBV5-6 TGTGCCAGCAGCCCCGACAGTATATCTCTCGGAAACACCATATATTTT CASSPDSISLGNTIYF